Shown below are 3 T cell receptor beta chains from a single sample sequenced in a study of blood T cell repertoires in COVID-19. Clones were read by immunoSEQ multiplex PCR, and TCRdb kept only the in-frame ones, dropping some. The repertoire holds about 62,000 clones, 75% to 90% seen once, with about 20% in the top ten. Sequencing input: peripheral blood. Receptors originate from a woman aged 55-70 years with COVID-19, enrolled during active disease.

This clone was detected once. The chain recombines TRBV15 with TRBJ2-1; no clear D gene. The germline V gene encodes CDR1 LNHNV and CDR2 YYDKDF (reference sequence). V was cut by 0 bases and J by 0 bases, with 6 bases left in between. This CDR3 has 15 amino acids. This CDR3 reads CATSRDLSSYNEQFF. CDR3 nucleotide sequence: TGTGCCACCAGCAGAGACCTGAGCTCCTACAATGAGCAGTTCTTC. Based on the CDR3 plus reference TRBV15 and TRBJ2-1, the full variable domain is DAMVIQNPRYQVTQFGKPVTLSCSQTLNHNVMYWYQQKSSQAPKLLFHYYDKDFNNEADTPDNFQSRRPNTSFCFLDIRSPGLGDTAMYLCATSRDLSSYNEQFFGPGTRLTVL.

V gene TRBV12-3 or TRBV12-4 combines with J gene TRBJ2-7; D remains ambiguous. CDR3 length: 13 residues. V was shortened by 1 base and J by 0 bases, with 4 bases between the two germline ends. In DNA, the CDR3 is TGTGCCAGCAGTTTAGGGGCCTCCTACGAGCAGTACTTC. As protein: CASSLGASYEQYF.

This chain uses TRBV7-9 with TRBJ2-7; D not resolved. The CDR3 runs 13 residues. Germline V gives CDR1 SEHNR, CDR2 FQNEAQ (reference sequence). V was cut by 1 base and J by 6 bases, with 10 bases left in between. The CDR3 DNA reads TGTGCCAGCAGCTTAGATGCGGCCGGCGAGCAGTACTTC. This codes for CASSLDAAGEQYF.